This TCR beta chain appears in the sequencing data of a study of long-term antiretroviral therapy in people with HIV. Overall study: Some samples came about a decade before the 2015 immediate-ART recommendation, and these were the earliest.

V lost 11 bases and J lost 0, with 13 bases in between. The CDR3 contains 13 residues. Participants with HIV, all of them, were treated in the United States. Survey-level immunoSEQ v3.0 assays were run. The target of sequencing was about 40,000-50,000 T-cell genomes per sample. Only in-frame clones appear in the TCRdb table, and some are missing; sequencing was by immunoSEQ multiplex PCR. Among 35,000 or so clones listed, more than 75% were seen once. Specimen: unsorted PBMCs, collected around 2.7 years before starting antiretroviral therapy. The chain carries TRBV23-1 and TRBJ1-1, with D possibly matching TRBD1 (5 bases). Being an ORF, TRBV23-1 has a function that is uncertain. The TCR comes from a woman aged 25 to 39 with HIV. The CDR3 DNA sequence: TGCGCCGCAGAGGGACGGTTGAACACTGAAGCTTTCTTT. Its translation: CAAEGRLNTEAFF.